Below are 23 T cell receptor beta chains sequenced from a single sample in a study of CD8 T cells in ankylosing spondylitis (dated 2017 in TCRdb). The library came from 5' RACE. Sequencing relied on an Illumina HiSeq 2500. The public reads were quality trimmed at Q25 with fastp and then assembled into clones with MiXCR by TCRdb, keeping productive beta chains. Each entry merges the rows of one CDR3 protein and shows their most common DNA and genes. A total of a few hundred thousand distinct CDR3 sequences appear in this sample, 18% of them only once. The biggest ten clones account for around 30% of the sample. Material for sequencing was blood, either unsorted or a sorted T cell fraction (not recorded which). The receptors originated from a male donor with ankylosing spondylitis or in good health (not recorded which).

The chain recombines TRBV25-1 with TRBJ2-4; TRBD2 matches at 8 bases. The V gene end was trimmed by 3 bases and the J gene end by 10 bases; junction bases not matched to a gene: 17. The germline V gene encodes CDR1 MGHDK and CDR2 SYGVNS. This CDR3 region has 17 residues. The CDR3 loop reads CASSDNNSAGGRSIQYF. CDR3 DNA sequence: TGTGCCAGCAGTGATAATAACTCTGCGGGAGGACGAAGTATTCAGTACTTC.

The chain has TRBV4-3 and TRBJ1-6, with D possibly TRBD1 on 5 matching bases. CDR1 LGHNA and CDR2 YSLEER come from the germline V gene. This CDR3 spans 14 amino acids. V dropped 0 bases and J dropped 10 bases, with 10 bases sitting between them. The CDR3 here is CASSQEGALSPLHF. The CDR3 nucleotides read TGCGCCAGCAGCCAAGAAGGGGCCCTCTCACCCCTCCACTTT.

This clonotype turned up a few times. The junction differs from germline at one of its ends, possibly a read error. The chain's CDR3 is CASSLEGLPGLPGHF. Written as DNA, the CDR3 is TGCGCCAGCAGCTTGGAGGGGCTGCCCGGGCTCCCGGGGCACTTC. The chain couples TRBV5-1 to TRBJ2-5; D tentatively fits TRBD1 or TRBD2 (5 bases each). Germline V CDR1 and CDR2: SGHRS, YFSETQ. The CDR3 contains 15 residues.

V is TRBV5-6 and J is TRBJ2-2, with TRBD2 identical over 13 bases. The CDR3 is 18 residues long. The germline CDR1 and CDR2 sequences are SGHDT and YYEEEE. With 0 bases clipped from V and 2 bases from J, the junction kept 4 bases outside the gene matches. CDR3 residues: CASSLAGTSGANTGELFF. The CDR3 bases are TGTGCCAGCAGCTTGGCGGGGACTAGCGGGGCTAACACCGGGGAGCTGTTTTTT.

This clonotype occurred a few times. The V and J genes are TRBV11-2 and TRBJ2-1; TRBD2 might be the D (7 bases). Germline V gene sequence: CDR1 SGHAT, CDR2 FQNNGV. The CDR3 is made up of 14 amino acids. Trimming cost V 2 bases and J 7 bases, with 12 bases left between them. The CDR3 DNA sequence: TGTGCCAGCAGCTTACGGGGGGCGCTGAATGAGCAGTTCTTC. Residues: CASSLRGALNEQFF.

This clonotype was observed a few times. DNA for the CDR3: TGTGCCAGCAGCTTTTCGCTAGCGGGGCTCTACGAGCAGTACTTC. Translating it yields CASSFSLAGLYEQYF. V and J are TRBV11-2 and TRBJ2-7, with 9 bases identical to TRBD2. With 3 bases clipped from V and 3 bases from J, the junction kept 6 bases outside the gene matches. The CDR3 runs 15 residues. Germline V gene lookup returns CDR1 SGHAT and CDR2 FQNNGV.

J is TRBJ2-1 and V is TRBV6-1; possible D gene TRBD2, 6 bases. The CDR3 runs to 14 residues. V lost 5 bases to trimming and J lost 2 bases, with 10 bases between them. CDR1 and CDR2 from the germline V gene are MNHNS and SASEGT. The CDR3 DNA reads TGTGCCAGCAGTCGGGACTTCCCCTACAATGAGCAGTTCTTC. Translating it yields CASSRDFPYNEQFF.

The genes are TRBV10-3 and TRBJ2-7, with TRBD2 matching 13 bases. J was trimmed by 3 bases and V by 0 bases; bases with no gene match: 2. In germline, CDR1 is ENHRY, CDR2 SYGVKD. The CDR3 length is 16 residues. The CDR3 nucleotides read TGTGCCATCAGTGAGTCTACTAGCGGGAGGGTCTACGAGCAGTACTTC. It translates to CAISESTSGRVYEQYF.

In this sample, this clonotype turned up a few times. The V gene is TRBV15, the J gene TRBJ2-7; TRBD1 matches at 7 bases. Trimming at V came to 5 bases and at J to 0 bases, leaving 13 bases not matched to a gene. CDR1 is LNHNV and CDR2 is YYDKDF in the germline V gene (reference sequence). This CDR3 is 17 amino acids long. Here the CDR3 reads CATSGRQETGSSYEQYF. As DNA, the CDR3 is TGTGCCACCAGCGGACGACAAGAGACAGGGAGCTCCTACGAGCAGTACTTC.

This clonotype has ten or more counts. The rearrangement uses TRBV20-1 and TRBJ2-1, with TRBD2 matching 10 bases. Germline trimming cut 0 bases from V and 6 bases from J; bases unmatched to any gene: 11. This CDR3 contains 17 residues. CDR1 and CDR2 from the germline V gene are DFQATT and SNEGSKA (reference sequence). The CDR3 reads CSARDGALAGAPNEQFF. CDR3 in DNA: TGCAGTGCTAGAGATGGGGCGCTAGCGGGAGCTCCCAATGAGCAGTTCTTC.

In this sample, this clonotype turned up many times. The chain combines TRBV12-3 or TRBV12-4 with TRBJ2-1; D is unresolved. Trimming removed 5 bases from V and 7 bases from J, with 12 bases in between. The CDR3 runs 13 residues. CDR3 in DNA: TGTGCCAGCAGTCCTGGCGACCCGAATGAGCAGTTCTTC. Amino acid sequence: CASSPGDPNEQFF.

The CDR3 region is CASSFPQGPGSYEQYF. The CDR3 nucleotides read TGTGCCAGCAGCTTCCCCCAGGGACCCGGCTCCTACGAGCAGTACTTC. The chain is built from TRBV11-2 and TRBJ2-7; D could derive from TRBD1 or TRBD2 (5 bases each). The V gene's germline CDR1 is SGHAT and CDR2 FQNNGV. V was clipped by 3 bases and J by 0 bases, with 15 bases between them. CDR3 length: 16 amino acids.

This clonotype was found a few times. The DNA for the CDR3 is TGTGCCAGCAGTTCGGGGGGAGGAAATGAGCAGTTCTTC. Its protein is CASSSGGGNEQFF. This rearrangement joins TRBV12-3 or TRBV12-4 to TRBJ2-1; 7 positions match TRBD2. This CDR3 has 13 residues. J gave up 7 bases and V 4 bases, and 4 bases lay outside the gene matches.

This clonotype has just a few counts. The CDR3 spells CATGDRNTDTQYF. The CDR3 DNA reads as TGCGCCACCGGGGACAGAAACACAGATACGCAGTATTTT. This chain uses TRBV10-1 with TRBJ2-3; 7 nucleotides match TRBD1. CDR3 size: 13 residues. V shed 10 bases, J shed 2 bases, and the junction held 6 bases outside the gene matches. Germline loops: CDR1 WNHNN, CDR2 SYGVQD (reference sequence).

CDR3 coding DNA: TGTGCCAGCAGCTCAGCGGACAGGGATCAAGGAACTGAAGCTTTCTTT. Translated: CASSSADRDQGTEAFF. The chain is built from TRBV7-6 and TRBJ1-1; 8 bases are shared with TRBD1. The CDR3 has 16 amino acids. Per germline, CDR1 SGHVS and CDR2 FNYEAQ. With V trimmed by 4 bases and J by 5 bases, 12 bases remained unmatched.

J is TRBJ2-3 and V is TRBV5-1, with a weak D call TRBD2 (5 bases). Trimming cost V 3 bases and J 1 base, with 15 bases left between them. CDR1 is SGHRS and CDR2 is YFSETQ in the germline V gene. The length of the CDR3 is 16 residues. The CDR3, as DNA: TGCGCCAGCAGCTATCTAGTGGAGGCTGGCACAGATACGCAGTATTTT. Its protein product is CASSYLVEAGTDTQYF. Together with reference TRBV5-1 and TRBJ2-3, the CDR3 gives the full variable domain: KAGVTQTPRYLIKTRGQQVTLSCSPISGHRSVSWYQQTPGQGLQFLFEYFSETQRNKGNFPGRFSGRQFSNSRSEMNVSTLELGDSALYLCASSYLVEAGTDTQYFGPGTRLTVL.

This clonotype was detected only a few times. The chain combines TRBV24-1 with TRBJ2-1; 8 nucleotides line up with TRBD2. The CDR3 totals 16 residues. J gave up 0 bases and V 4 bases, and 4 bases lay outside the gene matches. Germline assignment: CDR1 KGHDR and CDR2 SFDVKD. In DNA form, the CDR3 reads TGTGCCACCAGTGACCCCGGGACTAGCTCCTACAATGAGCAGTTCTTC. Protein product: CATSDPGTSSYNEQFF.

This clonotype was seen more than once but under ten times. This chain joins TRBV5-5 and TRBJ2-7, with D maybe TRBD2 (7 bases). V was pared by 4 bases and J by 1 base, with 21 bases between. The CDR3 has 17 residues. In germline, CDR1 is SGHKS, CDR2 YYEKEE (reference sequence). The CDR3 region is CASSPHGEGVMSYEQYF. The CDR3, as DNA: TGTGCCAGCAGCCCTCACGGGGAGGGGGTTATGTCCTACGAGCAGTACTTC.

V usage is TRBV29-1 and J usage is TRBJ2-1, with a tentative D call TRBD2 (5 bases). The CDR3 is 12 residues long. Trimming shortened V by 7 bases and J by 9 bases, and 16 bases separated the two germline ends. Germline lookup yields CDR1 SQVTM and CDR2 ANQGSEA. The CDR3 sequence is CSAIAPPSEQFF. Here the CDR3 DNA reads TGCAGCGCCATAGCGCCCCCGAGTGAGCAGTTCTTC.

This clonotype was seen more than once but under ten times. This rearrangement joins TRBV4-2 to TRBJ2-1; 8 bases fit TRBD2. The CDR3 runs 15 residues. CDR1 is LGHNA, CDR2 YNFKEQ, per germline. Unmatched junction bases numbered 7, after V lost 5 bases and J lost 4 bases. CDR3 in amino acids: CASSETSGGYNEQFF. The CDR3 nucleotides are TGTGCCAGCAGCGAAACTAGCGGAGGTTACAATGAGCAGTTCTTC.

This chain connects TRBV12-3 or TRBV12-4 to TRBJ2-3; D is perhaps TRBD2 (6 bases). V was trimmed by 6 bases and J by 8 bases, leaving 9 bases between them. The CDR3 totals 11 residues. Here the CDR3 reads CASRSAGTQYF. The CDR3 DNA sequence: TGTGCCAGCAGATCAGCGGGTACGCAGTATTTT.

In this sample, this clonotype turned up many times. The chain couples TRBV29-1 to TRBJ2-7, with D unresolved. V shed 4 bases and J shed 0 bases, with 10 bases lying between them. Germline loops: CDR1 SQVTM, CDR2 ANQGSEA. The CDR3 spans 13 residues. CDR3 nucleotide sequence: TGCAGCGTTGGTATTGCTGGCTCCTACGAGCAGTACTTC. Encoded protein: CSVGIAGSYEQYF.

The gene calls are TRBV5-1 and TRBJ2-1, with D unclear. This CDR3 comprises 9 residues. Trimming stripped 4 bases from V and 13 bases from J, with 6 bases between. The germline gives CDR1 SGHRS, CDR2 YFSETQ. CDR3 sequence: CASSPGQFF. The CDR3 coding sequence is TGCGCCAGCAGCCCCGGCCAGTTCTTC.